Each of the 17 T cell receptor beta chains below was sequenced from the same sample in a study of tumor and adjacent non-tumor tissue in lung cancer. No cell sorting was done before RNA was extracted from the tissue. TCRbeta libraries were built with three rounds of nested PCR, modified from ARM-PCR. TCRdb used MiXCR to reprocess the multiplex PCR reads, holding one entry per CDR3 protein. Of approximately 120,000 distinct CDR3 sequences listed, more than 60% are singletons. The sequencing input was lung tumor tissue. These receptors came from a woman between 55 and 75 years old with non-small cell lung cancer.

Turning to this clonotype: This is likely a read error, given that the CDR3 carries no conserved phenylalanine or tryptophan at its end. V gene TRBV11-2 combines with J gene TRBJ2-7; 7 nucleotides align to TRBD1. From germline, CDR1 is SGHAT and CDR2 FQNNGV. The CDR3 is 15 residues long. V lost 4 bases and J lost 9; bases outside the gene matches: 15. The CDR3 reads CASSSGTAAFHVQYL. The CDR3 region has the DNA TGTGCCAGCAGCTCGGGGACAGCGGCCTTTCACGTGCAGTACTTA.

With regard to this clonotype: A read error may account for a junction end that differs from germline. The CDR3, as DNA: TGTGCCAGCAGTTACCCGGACTGCACTGAAGCATTCTTT. Protein: CASSYPDCTEAFF. The rearrangement joins TRBV6-6 to TRBJ1-1; D is uncertain. Per germline, CDR1 MNHNY and CDR2 SVGAGI (reference sequence). The CDR3 runs to 13 residues.

The chain has TRBV28 and TRBJ2-7, with TRBD2 identical over 7 bases. CDR3 length: 16 amino acids. The J segment lost 0 bases and the V segment lost 6 bases, leaving 11 bases of the junction unmatched. Germline values: CDR1 MDHEN, CDR2 SYDVKM. The CDR3 region is CASSSGRLAHSYEQYF. Here the CDR3 DNA reads TGTGCCAGCAGCTCGGGGAGACTAGCTCACTCCTACGAGCAGTACTTC.

J is TRBJ2-5 and V is TRBV20-1; 8 positions agree with TRBD2. V gave up 7 bases and J gave up 4 bases; unmatched junction bases: 11. Germline V gives CDR1 DFQATT, CDR2 SNEGSKA (reference sequence). The CDR3 covers 14 residues. CDR3 DNA sequence: TGCAGTGATAGCGGGGCGTGGGACATAGAGACCCAGTACTTC. This sequence encodes CSDSGAWDIETQYF.

The V call is TRBV11-2, the J call TRBJ2-3; possibly TRBD1 for D (6 bases). Trimming removed 0 bases at V and 2 bases at J, with 9 bases between. The CDR3 has 15 residues. CDR1 SGHAT and CDR2 FQNNGV come from the germline V gene. The CDR3 loop is CASSLEWTVTDTQYF. CDR3 coding DNA: TGTGCCAGCAGCTTAGAATGGACAGTCACAGATACGCAGTATTTT.

This clonotype came up a few times. This sequence may be a read error, since a much larger clone differs from it by one base. The chain uses TRBV20-1 and TRBJ1-1; D not resolved. V lost 8 bases and J lost 0, with 7 bases in between. The CDR3 consists of 11 residues. CDR1 and CDR2 from the germline V gene are DFQATT and SNEGSKA (reference sequence). The CDR3 region is CSTELNTEAFF. The CDR3 nucleotides are TGCAGTACCGAATTGAACACTGAAGCTTTCTTT.

To note about this clonotype: Likely a read error: the CDR3 ends without its conserved phenylalanine or tryptophan. The genes are TRBV6-5 and TRBJ2-3, with D unresolved. The CDR3 totals 13 residues. CDR1 is MNHEY and CDR2 is SVGAGI in the germline V gene. DNA for the CDR3: TGTGCCAACAGTTACCCCGGCACAGATACGCAGTATGTT. Protein product: CANSYPGTDTQYV.

The V gene is TRBV11-3, the J gene TRBJ2-3; D might be TRBD1 (6 bases). CDR3 length: 12 amino acids. Germline CDR1 and CDR2: SGHNT and YENEEA. With 3 bases removed from V and 14 bases from J, the gap between germline ends came to 15 bases. This chain's CDR3 is CASSFWTDTLYF. In DNA form, the CDR3 reads TGTGCCAGCAGCTTCTGGACAGATACGTTGTATTTT. The full variable domain, its missing parts supplied by reference TRBV11-3 and TRBJ2-3, is EAGVVQSPRYKIIEKKQPVAFWCNPISGHNTLYWYLQNLGQGPELLIRYENEEAVDDSQLPKDRFSAERLKGVDSTLKIQPAELGDSAVYLCASSFWTDTLYFGPGTRLTVL.

Regarding this clonotype: Given the absence of the conserved phenylalanine or tryptophan at the CDR3 end, a read error is likely. J is TRBJ2-3 and V is TRBV12-3 or TRBV12-4, with 10 bases aligning to TRBD1. With V trimmed by 2 bases and J by 7 bases, 9 bases remained unmatched. The CDR3 totals 16 residues. The CDR3 region has the DNA TGTGCCAGCAGTTTAACCGGGACAGGGGCGACATATACGCAGTATTAT. This encodes CASSLTGTGATYTQYY.

With regard to this clonotype: A much larger clone lies a single base off, so this may be a read error. V gene TRBV6-2 or TRBV6-3 combines with J gene TRBJ2-7, with 9 bases identical to TRBD1. Germline V gene lookup returns CDR1 MNHEY and CDR2 SVGEGT. This CDR3 is built from 14 residues. The ends lost 5 bases at V and 3 bases at J; junction bases unmatched: 5. In DNA, the CDR3 is TGTGCCAGCAGTCACAGGGGGCGTATCTACGAGCAGTACTTC. Protein: CASSHRGRIYEQYF.

As to this clonotype: A junction boundary mismatches the germline segment, possibly from a read error. The gene calls are TRBV11-3 and TRBJ1-1; D remains ambiguous. Germline values: CDR1 SGHNT, CDR2 YENEEA. The CDR3 length is 15 residues. The CDR3 protein is CASSLESGRSTGAFF. The CDR3 nucleotides are TGTGCCAGCAGCTTAGAATCGGGGAGAAGCACTGGAGCTTTCTTT. Supplemented by reference TRBV11-3 and TRBJ1-1, the full variable domain reads EAGVVQSPRYKIIEKKQPVAFWCNPISGHNTLYWYLQNLGQGPELLIRYENEEAVDDSQLPKDRFSAERLKGVDSTLKIQPAELGDSAVYLCASSLESGRSTGAFFGQGTRLTVV.

The J gene is TRBJ1-2, the V gene TRBV2; D gene uncertain. This CDR3 has 11 amino acids. Germline CDR1 and CDR2: SNHLY and FYNNEI. V was clipped by 8 bases and J by 0 bases, with 4 bases between them. CDR3 nucleotides: TGTGCCAGCGGGGCTAACTATGGCTACACCTTC. Translation: CASGANYGYTF.

Comments on this clonotype: Sequence at one end of the junction differs from germline and may be a read error. V usage is TRBV28 and J usage is TRBJ1-2, with D perhaps matching TRBD1 (5 bases). Looked up from germline, CDR1 is MDHEN and CDR2 is SYDVKM. This CDR3 has 18 amino acids. CDR3 region: CVSSPSDMLPASGYGYTF. DNA for the CDR3: TGTGTCAGCAGCCCGTCGGACATGTTGCCCGCATCTGGCTATGGCTACACCTTC.

On this clonotype: The junction does not match germline at one end; this may be a read error. The V gene is TRBV11-2, the J gene TRBJ2-3; no clear D gene. The CDR3 covers 15 residues. CDR1 is SGHAT, CDR2 FQNNGV, per germline. For the CDR3, the DNA is TGTGCCAGGAGCGCCACCGGCACGGCCACAGATAGGCAGTATTTT. This encodes CARSATGTATDRQYF.

Regarding this clonotype: The junction departs from the called germline gene at one end, perhaps through a read error. The chain links TRBV11-3 to TRBJ2-3, with 7 bases fitting TRBD1. CDR3 length equals 14 residues. Germline assignment: CDR1 SGHNT and CDR2 YENEEA. Written as DNA, the CDR3 is TGTGTCATCAGCTTTGTCAGGGGGACGGATAAGCAGTATTTT. Protein sequence: CVISFVRGTDKQYF.

Points on this clonotype: The junction departs from germline at one end; a sequencing error may be responsible. Here the CDR3 DNA reads TGCAGTGTTTGGGAGGGAGGCGCTTTCTACGAGCATTACTTC. Translated: CSVWEGGAFYEHYF. The J gene is TRBJ2-7, the V gene TRBV29-1; 7 nucleotides align to TRBD2. This CDR3 has 14 amino acids. CDR1 is SQVTM and CDR2 is ANQGSEA in the germline V gene.

V and J are TRBV11-2 and TRBJ2-4; D uncertain. The CDR3 has 14 residues. The V and J ends lost 4 bases and 14 bases respectively, with 21 bases between them. From germline, CDR1 is SGHAT and CDR2 FQNNGV. CDR3 in DNA: TGTGCCAGCAGCTCCAGTATGTCCAAAAAAATTAAGTACTTC. The encoded protein is CASSSSMSKKIKYF.